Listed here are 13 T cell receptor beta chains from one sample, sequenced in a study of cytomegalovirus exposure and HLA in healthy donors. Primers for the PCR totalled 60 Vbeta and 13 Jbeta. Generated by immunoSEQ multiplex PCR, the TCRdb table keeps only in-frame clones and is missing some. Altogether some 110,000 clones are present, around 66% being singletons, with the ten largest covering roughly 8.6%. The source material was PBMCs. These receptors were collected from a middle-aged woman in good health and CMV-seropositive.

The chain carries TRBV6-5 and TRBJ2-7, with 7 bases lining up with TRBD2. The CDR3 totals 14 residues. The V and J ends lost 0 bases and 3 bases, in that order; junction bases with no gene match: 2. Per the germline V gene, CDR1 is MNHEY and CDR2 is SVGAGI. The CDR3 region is CASSYSGGGYEQYF. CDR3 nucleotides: TGTGCCAGCAGTTACTCAGGCGGGGGCTACGAGCAGTACTTC.

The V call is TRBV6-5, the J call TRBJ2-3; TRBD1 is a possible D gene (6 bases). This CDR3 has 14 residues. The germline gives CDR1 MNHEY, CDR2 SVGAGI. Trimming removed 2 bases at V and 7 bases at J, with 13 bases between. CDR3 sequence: CASSYPDSPNTQYF. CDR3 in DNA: TGTGCCAGCAGTTACCCGGACAGCCCCAATACGCAGTATTTT.

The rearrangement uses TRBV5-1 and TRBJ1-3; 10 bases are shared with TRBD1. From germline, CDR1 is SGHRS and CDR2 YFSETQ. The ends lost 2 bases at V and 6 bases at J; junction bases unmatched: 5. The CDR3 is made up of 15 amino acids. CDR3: CASSFNGQGVNTIYF. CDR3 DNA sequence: TGCGCCAGCAGCTTCAACGGACAGGGGGTAAACACCATATATTTT.

The CDR3 DNA sequence: TGTGCCAGCAGCCCCGGACACTCCGGGAACACTGAAGCTTTCTTT. Its translation: CASSPGHSGNTEAFF. The rearrangement links TRBV5-6 to TRBJ1-1; D is possibly TRBD1 (5 bases). V was shortened by 4 bases and J by 1 base, with 14 bases between the two germline ends. Germline V CDR1 and CDR2: SGHDT, YYEEEE. The CDR3 is 15 residues long. Full variable domain (rest looked up from reference TRBV5-6 and TRBJ1-1): DAGVTQSPTHLIKTRGQQVTLRCSPKSGHDTVSWYQQALGQGPQFIFQYYEEEERQRGNFPDRFSGHQFPNYSSELNVNALLLGDSALYLCASSPGHSGNTEAFFGQGTRLTVV.

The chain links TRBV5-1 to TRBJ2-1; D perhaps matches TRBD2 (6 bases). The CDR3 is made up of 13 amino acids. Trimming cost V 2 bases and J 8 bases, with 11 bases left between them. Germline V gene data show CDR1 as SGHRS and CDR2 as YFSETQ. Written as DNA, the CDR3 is TGCGCCAGCAGCTTTCGTCCGGGAGATGAGCAGTTCTTC. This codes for CASSFRPGDEQFF. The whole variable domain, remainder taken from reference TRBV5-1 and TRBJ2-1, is KAGVTQTPRYLIKTRGQQVTLSCSPISGHRSVSWYQQTPGQGLQFLFEYFSETQRNKGNFPGRFSGRQFSNSRSEMNVSTLELGDSALYLCASSFRPGDEQFFGPGTRLTVL.

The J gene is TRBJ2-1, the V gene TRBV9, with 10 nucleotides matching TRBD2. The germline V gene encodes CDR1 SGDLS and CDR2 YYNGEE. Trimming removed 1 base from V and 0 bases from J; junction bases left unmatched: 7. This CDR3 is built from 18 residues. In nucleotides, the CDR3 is TGTGCCAGCAGCGTATCCAGCGGGGGGGCCGTCTCCTACAATGAGCAGTTCTTC. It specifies CASSVSSGGAVSYNEQFF.

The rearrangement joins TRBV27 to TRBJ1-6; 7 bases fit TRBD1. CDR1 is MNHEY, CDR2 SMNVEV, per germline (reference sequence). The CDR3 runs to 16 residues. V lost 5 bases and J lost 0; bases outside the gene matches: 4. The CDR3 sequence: CASSRQGSSYNSPLHF. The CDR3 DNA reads TGTGCCAGCAGTCGACAGGGAAGCTCCTATAATTCACCCCTCCACTTT.

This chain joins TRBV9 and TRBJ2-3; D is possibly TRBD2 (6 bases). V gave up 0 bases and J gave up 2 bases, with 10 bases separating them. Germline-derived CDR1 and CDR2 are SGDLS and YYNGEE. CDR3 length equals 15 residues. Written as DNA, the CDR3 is TGTGCCAGCAGCGTAGGGGACTCACACACAGATACGCAGTATTTT. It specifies CASSVGDSHTDTQYF.

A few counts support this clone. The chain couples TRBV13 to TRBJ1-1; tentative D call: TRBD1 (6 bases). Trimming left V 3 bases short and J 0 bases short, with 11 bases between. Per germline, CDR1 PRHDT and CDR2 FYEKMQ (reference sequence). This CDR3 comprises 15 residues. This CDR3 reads CASSFGGRVNTEAFF. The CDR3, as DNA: TGTGCCAGCAGCTTCGGGGGGCGGGTGAACACTGAAGCTTTCTTT. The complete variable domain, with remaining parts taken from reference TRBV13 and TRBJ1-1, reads AAGVIQSPRHLIKEKRETATLKCYPIPRHDTVYWYQQGPGQDPQFLISFYEKMQSDKGSIPDRFSAQQFSDYHSELNMSSLELGDSALYFCASSFGGRVNTEAFFGQGTRLTVV.

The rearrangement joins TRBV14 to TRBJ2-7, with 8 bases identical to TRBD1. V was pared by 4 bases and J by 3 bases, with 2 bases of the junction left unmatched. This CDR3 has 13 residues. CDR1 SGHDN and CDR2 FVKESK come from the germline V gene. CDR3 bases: TGTGCCAGCAGCCCCGGGACAGGCTACGAGCAGTACTTC. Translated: CASSPGTGYEQYF.

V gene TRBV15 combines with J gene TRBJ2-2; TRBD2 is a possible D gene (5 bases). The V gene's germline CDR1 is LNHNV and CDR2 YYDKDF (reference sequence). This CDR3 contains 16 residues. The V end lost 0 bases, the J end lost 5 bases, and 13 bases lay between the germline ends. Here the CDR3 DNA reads TGTGCCACCAGCAGAGATGAGGGAGTGGTAACCGGGGAGCTGTTTTTT. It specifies CATSRDEGVVTGELFF.

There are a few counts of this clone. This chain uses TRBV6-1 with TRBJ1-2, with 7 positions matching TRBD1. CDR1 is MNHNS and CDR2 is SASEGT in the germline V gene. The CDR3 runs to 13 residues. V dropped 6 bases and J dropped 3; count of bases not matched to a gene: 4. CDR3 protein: CASRTGDHYGYTF. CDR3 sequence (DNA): TGTGCCAGCAGAACAGGGGATCACTATGGCTACACCTTC.

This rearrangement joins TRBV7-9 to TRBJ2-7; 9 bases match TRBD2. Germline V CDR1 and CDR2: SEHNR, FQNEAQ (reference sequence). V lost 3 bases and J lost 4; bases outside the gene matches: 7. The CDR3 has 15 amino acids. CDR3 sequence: CASSLTSGFSYEQYF. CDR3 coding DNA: TGTGCCAGCAGCTTGACTAGCGGTTTTTCTTACGAGCAGTACTTC.